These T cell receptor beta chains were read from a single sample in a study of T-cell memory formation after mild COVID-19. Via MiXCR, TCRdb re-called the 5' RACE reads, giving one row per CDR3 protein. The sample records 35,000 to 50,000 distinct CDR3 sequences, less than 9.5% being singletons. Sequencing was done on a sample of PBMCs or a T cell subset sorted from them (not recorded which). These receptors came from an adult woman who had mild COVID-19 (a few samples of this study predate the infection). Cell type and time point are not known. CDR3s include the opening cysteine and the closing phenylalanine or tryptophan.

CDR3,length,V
CASIRTTNTGELFF,14,TRBV2
CASSLSGANTEAFF,14,TRBV7-9
CASSFLAGAPTFYNEQFF,18,TRBV6-2/TRBV6-3
CASTKGGHKYSGNTIYF,17,TRBV2
CASSHSLQGTATNEKLFF,18,TRBV6-6
CASSEGQGAMGANVLTF,17,TRBV2
CSAGPGQIYEQYF,13,TRBV20-1
CASSGRGYNEQFF,13,TRBV6-1
CASSPSGGKTQYF,13,TRBV18
CASSHLDRPSSGNTIYF,17,TRBV3-1
CASRGQFNEQYF,12,TRBV5-6
CASSYLDGGRSEQFF,15,TRBV6-2/TRBV6-3
CASSLLQGRRNEQFF,15,TRBV7-2
CSAHFKDPSSGNTIYF,16,TRBV20-1
CSARDASGRANEQFF,15,TRBV20-1
CATSDLGSSSYNEQFF,16,TRBV24-1
CASSLRTSGGIGELFF,16,TRBV19
CASSPEISGYGYTF,14,TRBV5-5
CSAGDTSYEQYF,12,TRBV20-1
CSARGGTVELFF,12,TRBV20-1
CASSATPTTSLGDNEQFF,18,TRBV6-4
CSAGGQGREYF,11,TRBV29-1
CSALAGAGTDTQYF,14,TRBV29-1